A selection of T cell receptor beta chains follows, all from one sample in a study of T cells after yellow fever vaccination. TCRdb called the 5' RACE reads again in MiXCR, with one record for every CDR3 protein. The table lists about 500,000 distinct CDR3 sequences, about 15% of them singletons. This specimen was PBMCs, taken around 5 days after the first yellow fever vaccination. Source of these receptors: a man aged 18 to 30 who received the YFV17D yellow fever vaccine. Both conserved end residues are part of each CDR3. A D gene is named only where the DNA matches it firmly. Expanded clones are given a class, and other clones once, few, many or no size at all.

j_gene: TRBJ1-1; len: 13; d_gene: TRBD1; v_gene: TRBV5-1; abundance: NA; CDR3nt: TGCGCCAGCAGCCTCGGGACAGGGGTCGTAGCTTTCTTT; CDR3aa: CASSLGTGVVAFF
j_gene: TRBJ2-3; len: 15; d_gene: NA; v_gene: TRBV9; abundance: NA; CDR3nt: TGTGCCAGCAGCGTTTGGGGGGCTGCCACAGATACGCAGTATTTT; CDR3aa: CASSVWGAATDTQYF
j_gene: TRBJ2-5; len: 14; d_gene: TRBD2; v_gene: TRBV7-2; abundance: NA; CDR3nt: TGTGCCACCGCGCGGGGGGCTATGTCGGAGACCCAGTACTTC; CDR3aa: CATARGAMSETQYF
j_gene: TRBJ1-1; len: 15; d_gene: NA; v_gene: TRBV18; abundance: NA; CDR3nt: TGTGCCAGCTCACCACGTCAGGGCGGTTTTACTGAAGCTTTCTTT; CDR3aa: CASSPRQGGFTEAFF
j_gene: TRBJ1-1; len: 15; d_gene: NA; v_gene: TRBV5-6; abundance: few; CDR3nt: TGTGCCAGCACCCACCCTGGTCAAGGGGGCACTGAAGCTTTCTTT; CDR3aa: CASTHPGQGGTEAFF
j_gene: TRBJ2-1; len: 10; d_gene: NA; v_gene: TRBV27; abundance: NA; CDR3nt: TGTGCCAGCAGTTTACTTGAGCAGTTCTTC; CDR3aa: CASSLLEQFF
j_gene: TRBJ2-3; len: 15; d_gene: NA; v_gene: TRBV20-1; abundance: NA; CDR3nt: TGCAGTGCGGATCCGGGGACTCATCAAGAGGATACGCAGTATTTT; CDR3aa: CSADPGTHQEDTQYF
j_gene: TRBJ1-4; len: 14; d_gene: NA; v_gene: TRBV19; abundance: few; CDR3nt: TGTGCCAGTAGTGCCCCGGGACACCATCGTGGGCTGTTTTTT; CDR3aa: CASSAPGHHRGLFF
j_gene: TRBJ2-1; len: 16; d_gene: NA; v_gene: TRBV4-1; abundance: few; CDR3nt: TGCGCCAGCAGCCACCAGGCCCAAGGACAACTAAATGAGCAGTTCTTC; CDR3aa: CASSHQAQGQLNEQFF
j_gene: TRBJ1-2; len: 13; d_gene: TRBD1; v_gene: TRBV10-2; abundance: few; CDR3nt: TGCGCCAGCAGTTTGACAGGGACGGATGGCTACACCTTC; CDR3aa: CASSLTGTDGYTF
j_gene: TRBJ1-3; len: 16; d_gene: TRBD1; v_gene: TRBV13; abundance: few; CDR3nt: TGTGCCAGCAGACGGGACAGGGCCCTGAATGGAAACACCATATATTTT; CDR3aa: CASRRDRALNGNTIYF
j_gene: TRBJ2-5; len: 14; d_gene: NA; v_gene: TRBV27; abundance: few; CDR3nt: TGTGCCAGCACCCCTTCCGGCGGAGAAGAGACCCAGTACTTC; CDR3aa: CASTPSGGEETQYF
j_gene: TRBJ2-3; len: 15; d_gene: TRBD2; v_gene: TRBV4-2; abundance: few; CDR3nt: TGTGCCAGCGGCGAAAGCGGGGGGACCACAGATACGCAGTATTTT; CDR3aa: CASGESGGTTDTQYF
j_gene: TRBJ2-1; len: 12; d_gene: NA; v_gene: TRBV6-6; abundance: many; CDR3nt: TGTGCCAGCAGTTACGAGCGGCGTGAGCAGTTCTTC; CDR3aa: CASSYERREQFF
j_gene: TRBJ1-1; len: 13; d_gene: NA; v_gene: TRBV12-3/TRBV12-4; abundance: NA; CDR3nt: TGTGCCAGCAGTTTAACGGTGATCACTGAAGCTTTCTTT; CDR3aa: CASSLTVITEAFF
j_gene: TRBJ1-2; len: 15; d_gene: NA; v_gene: TRBV7-2; abundance: NA; CDR3nt: TGTGCCAGCAGCTTACAGGGGCTTGGACACTATGGCTACACCTTC; CDR3aa: CASSLQGLGHYGYTF
j_gene: TRBJ2-7; len: 16; d_gene: NA; v_gene: TRBV5-1; abundance: NA; CDR3nt: TGCGCCAGCAGCTTCTTAACCGCAGGGGAAGGGTACGAGCAGTACTTC; CDR3aa: CASSFLTAGEGYEQYF
j_gene: TRBJ2-7; len: 12; d_gene: NA; v_gene: TRBV5-1; abundance: many; CDR3nt: TGTGCCAGCAGCTTAGACAACTACGAGCAGTACTTC; CDR3aa: CASSLDNYEQYF
j_gene: TRBJ1-1; len: 11; d_gene: TRBD1; v_gene: TRBV30; abundance: NA; CDR3nt: TGTGCCTGCTACAGGGGTACTGAAGCTTTCTTT; CDR3aa: CACYRGTEAFF
j_gene: TRBJ2-3; len: 16; d_gene: TRBD2; v_gene: TRBV7-2; abundance: NA; CDR3nt: TGTGCCAGCAGCTCGATAGCGGGGGAGAGCACAGATACGCAGTATTTT; CDR3aa: CASSSIAGESTDTQYF
j_gene: TRBJ2-7; len: 14; d_gene: NA; v_gene: TRBV6-1; abundance: NA; CDR3nt: TGTGCCAGCAGTGCTACGCTAGAGTACTACGAGCAGTACTTC; CDR3aa: CASSATLEYYEQYF
j_gene: TRBJ2-3; len: 13; d_gene: NA; v_gene: TRBV5-1; abundance: many; CDR3nt: TGCGCCAGCAGGTCGGACAGCACAGATACGCAGTATTTT; CDR3aa: CASRSDSTDTQYF
j_gene: TRBJ2-3; len: 15; d_gene: NA; v_gene: TRBV6-4; abundance: few; CDR3nt: TGTGCCAGCAATTGGATGAACAGGAGCACAGATACGCAGTATTTT; CDR3aa: CASNWMNRSTDTQYF
j_gene: TRBJ1-5; len: 15; d_gene: NA; v_gene: TRBV12-3/TRBV12-4; abundance: few; CDR3nt: TGTGCCAGCAGTTTAGGGGCCAGGGACGGTCAGCCCCAGCATTTT; CDR3aa: CASSLGARDGQPQHF
j_gene: TRBJ2-3; len: 18; d_gene: TRBD2; v_gene: TRBV7-2; abundance: few; CDR3nt: TGTGCCAGCAGCTTAGCCTACCCGGGGGGTAGTTTCGGGGATACGCAGTATTTT; CDR3aa: CASSLAYPGGSFGDTQYF
j_gene: TRBJ1-5; len: 17; d_gene: TRBD1; v_gene: TRBV16; abundance: NA; CDR3nt: TGTGCCAGCAGCCAATTGGGACAGGGTATAAGCAATCAGCCCCAGCATTTT; CDR3aa: CASSQLGQGISNQPQHF
j_gene: TRBJ1-3; len: 14; d_gene: TRBD1; v_gene: TRBV5-4; abundance: NA; CDR3nt: TGTGCCAGCAGCTTGGACAGGGGTGGAAACACCATATATTTT; CDR3aa: CASSLDRGGNTIYF
j_gene: TRBJ2-5; len: 15; d_gene: NA; v_gene: TRBV7-2; abundance: NA; CDR3nt: TGTGCCAGCAGCTTAGCGCTCTGGGGCGGGGAGACCCAGTACTTC; CDR3aa: CASSLALWGGETQYF
j_gene: TRBJ2-5; len: 16; d_gene: TRBD2; v_gene: TRBV2; abundance: NA; CDR3nt: TGTGCCAGCAGGTTTACTAGCGGGGGAACCCAAGAGACCCAGTACTTC; CDR3aa: CASRFTSGGTQETQYF
j_gene: TRBJ1-5; len: 17; d_gene: TRBD1; v_gene: TRBV4-1; abundance: NA; CDR3nt: TGCGCCAGCAGCCACCGACTCAGGGGGCAGATCAATCAGCCCCAGCATTTT; CDR3aa: CASSHRLRGQINQPQHF
j_gene: TRBJ2-2; len: 17; d_gene: NA; v_gene: TRBV14; abundance: NA; CDR3nt: TGTGCCAGCAGCCAAGTCGTCCGGCAGGCGAACACCGGGGAGCTGTTTTTT; CDR3aa: CASSQVVRQANTGELFF
j_gene: TRBJ2-3; len: 14; d_gene: NA; v_gene: TRBV20-1; abundance: many; CDR3nt: TGCAGTGCGAGCACAACGCGGGGTGGCGATACGCAGTATTTT; CDR3aa: CSASTTRGGDTQYF
j_gene: TRBJ1-2; len: 13; d_gene: NA; v_gene: TRBV7-9; abundance: few; CDR3nt: TGTGCCAGCAGCTTACAGGACGACGGAGGCTACACCTTC; CDR3aa: CASSLQDDGGYTF
j_gene: TRBJ2-1; len: 17; d_gene: TRBD2; v_gene: TRBV7-2; abundance: few; CDR3nt: TGTGCCAGCAGCACACCTCCCGGGACTAGGCAAGATGGTGAGCAGTTCTTC; CDR3aa: CASSTPPGTRQDGEQFF
j_gene: TRBJ2-5; len: 14; d_gene: NA; v_gene: TRBV20-1; abundance: NA; CDR3nt: TGCAGTGCTAGGTTAGGAGTGTTTCAAGAGACCCAGTACTTC; CDR3aa: CSARLGVFQETQYF
j_gene: TRBJ2-4; len: 21; d_gene: TRBD2; v_gene: TRBV11-1; abundance: few; CDR3nt: TGTGCCAGCAGCTTGTTTGATAGGGCTAGCGGGCCTCCGGGGAGCCAAAACATTCAGTACTTC; CDR3aa: CASSLFDRASGPPGSQNIQYF
j_gene: TRBJ2-5; len: 17; d_gene: TRBD1; v_gene: TRBV12-3/TRBV12-4; abundance: NA; CDR3nt: TGTGCCAGCAGTCCTGGCCCGGGACAGCGACACCAAGAGACCCAGTACTTC; CDR3aa: CASSPGPGQRHQETQYF
j_gene: TRBJ2-1; len: 14; d_gene: NA; v_gene: TRBV20-1; abundance: NA; CDR3nt: TGCAGTGAGCAATTGGGACTTTCCTACAATGAGCAGTTCTTC; CDR3aa: CSEQLGLSYNEQFF
j_gene: TRBJ2-3; len: 15; d_gene: TRBD2; v_gene: TRBV6-5; abundance: NA; CDR3nt: TGTGCCAGCAGTTTGGGACTACCAGACACAGATACGCAGTATTTT; CDR3aa: CASSLGLPDTDTQYF
j_gene: TRBJ2-3; len: 13; d_gene: NA; v_gene: TRBV6-1; abundance: NA; CDR3nt: TGTGCCAGCAACCTCCGGGGCACAGATACGCAGTATTTT; CDR3aa: CASNLRGTDTQYF
j_gene: TRBJ2-2; len: 14; d_gene: NA; v_gene: TRBV4-1; abundance: NA; CDR3nt: TGCGCCAGCAGTCGCACGGGGGCCTCGGGGGAGCTGTTTTTT; CDR3aa: CASSRTGASGELFF
j_gene: TRBJ2-1; len: 15; d_gene: NA; v_gene: TRBV6-2/TRBV6-3; abundance: NA; CDR3nt: TGTGCCAGCAGTACCCGGCCAGGACGATACAATGAGCAGTTCTTC; CDR3aa: CASSTRPGRYNEQFF
j_gene: TRBJ2-4; len: 12; d_gene: NA; v_gene: TRBV24-1; abundance: NA; CDR3nt: TGTGCCACCTTCTGGGCCCTAAACATTCAGTACTTC; CDR3aa: CATFWALNIQYF
j_gene: TRBJ2-3; len: 15; d_gene: NA; v_gene: TRBV7-3; abundance: NA; CDR3nt: TGTGCCAGCAGCTTAACACGCCTAGCGACAGATACGCAGTATTTT; CDR3aa: CASSLTRLATDTQYF
j_gene: TRBJ2-1; len: 13; d_gene: NA; v_gene: TRBV20-1; abundance: few; CDR3nt: TGCAGTGCCCTCCGGCCGACCTACAATGAGCAGTTCTTC; CDR3aa: CSALRPTYNEQFF
j_gene: TRBJ2-5; len: 15; d_gene: NA; v_gene: TRBV4-3; abundance: NA; CDR3nt: TGCGCCAGCAGCCAAGATTTCAGGTCTTCGGAGACCCAGTACTTC; CDR3aa: CASSQDFRSSETQYF
j_gene: TRBJ2-7; len: 15; d_gene: NA; v_gene: TRBV4-1; abundance: NA; CDR3nt: TGCGCCAGCAGCCAAGAGTCGTCCCCGGCCCACGAGCAGTACTTC; CDR3aa: CASSQESSPAHEQYF
j_gene: TRBJ2-3; len: 16; d_gene: NA; v_gene: TRBV10-3; abundance: NA; CDR3nt: TGTGCCATCAGTGAGTCGAGGGGGGGCCTCACAGATACGCAGTATTTT; CDR3aa: CAISESRGGLTDTQYF
j_gene: TRBJ2-5; len: 17; d_gene: TRBD2; v_gene: TRBV27; abundance: NA; CDR3nt: TGTGCCAGCAGTACTGGACTAGCGGGCTCGGGGTGGGAGACCCAGTACTTC; CDR3aa: CASSTGLAGSGWETQYF
j_gene: TRBJ1-3; len: 16; d_gene: NA; v_gene: TRBV7-8; abundance: NA; CDR3nt: TGTGCCAGCAGCTTAGCTGGGAGGAGCTCTGGAAACACCATATATTTT; CDR3aa: CASSLAGRSSGNTIYF
j_gene: TRBJ1-4; len: 14; d_gene: NA; v_gene: TRBV19; abundance: NA; CDR3nt: TGTGCCAGTAGTAACGTTCCCGGTAATGAAAAACTGTTTTTT; CDR3aa: CASSNVPGNEKLFF
j_gene: TRBJ1-1; len: 13; d_gene: TRBD1; v_gene: TRBV7-2; abundance: many; CDR3nt: TGTGCCAGCAGCCCAGGGGGGAGGACTGAAGCTTTCTTT; CDR3aa: CASSPGGRTEAFF
j_gene: TRBJ2-2; len: 12; d_gene: NA; v_gene: TRBV20-1; abundance: NA; CDR3nt: TGCAGTGCTCCGGATCGGTCCGGGGAGCTGTTTTTT; CDR3aa: CSAPDRSGELFF
j_gene: TRBJ1-2; len: 13; d_gene: NA; v_gene: TRBV5-4; abundance: few; CDR3nt: TGTGCCAGCAGCTCGCAACAGGAGAGCGGCTACACCTTC; CDR3aa: CASSSQQESGYTF
j_gene: TRBJ1-6; len: 15; d_gene: TRBD1; v_gene: TRBV7-3; abundance: NA; CDR3nt: TGTGCCAGCAGCTTAACGGGACAGGGTTATTCACCCCTCCACTTT; CDR3aa: CASSLTGQGYSPLHF